This is a list of T cell receptor beta chains from one sample in a study of cytomegalovirus exposure and HLA in healthy donors. Assay used: immunoSEQ multiplex PCR; TCRdb lists only in-frame clones, some missing. In the table there are around 150,000 clones, around 76% of which are singletons. The sample consisted of PBMCs. All receptors derive from a middle-aged woman in good health and CMV-seronegative. Both conserved end residues are part of each CDR3. The D gene is left open where the match is weak. The size of a clone is reported for some rows only, either as once, few or many, or as a class for expanded clones.

.	.	TRBV10-3	15	TRBJ1-3	TGTGCCATCAGTGAAAGGAGGGGAACAGGAAACACCATATATTTT	CAISERRGTGNTIYF
TRBD2	.	TRBV9	18	TRBJ2-1	TGTGCCAGCACCCCATCGGGACTAGCGGGAGGTGCCTACAATGAGCAGTTCTTC	CASTPSGLAGGAYNEQFF
TRBD2	.	TRBV6-1	17	TRBJ2-1	TGTGCCAGCAGTGACCGACTAGCTCCTCCCCGATACAATGAGCAGTTCTTC	CASSDRLAPPRYNEQFF
.	.	TRBV27	14	TRBJ2-7	TGTGCCAGCAGTCTGGGGGGATGGTCCTACGAGCAGTACTTC	CASSLGGWSYEQYF
.	.	TRBV28	15	TRBJ1-2	TGTGCCAGCACCCAAGGTGGGGGGGAGGGCTATGGCTACACCTTC	CASTQGGGEGYGYTF
.	.	TRBV19	14	TRBJ2-2	TGTGCCAGTAGTATAGGCACAGCCATCGGGGAGCTGTTTTTT	CASSIGTAIGELFF
.	.	TRBV6-5	15	TRBJ1-1	TGTGCCAGCAGTTACTCCGCAGGGGTCAGGACTGAAGCTTTCTTT	CASSYSAGVRTEAFF
.	few	TRBV29-1	14	TRBJ1-3	TGCAGCGTCGGGACTTCCAACTCTGGAAACACCATATATTTT	CSVGTSNSGNTIYF
.	.	TRBV5-1	14	TRBJ2-3	TGCGCCAGCAGCTTATCACAGGGCACAGATACGCAGTATTTT	CASSLSQGTDTQYF
TRBD2	.	TRBV19	16	TRBJ2-7	TGTGCCAGTAGTTTAAAACTAGCGGGGGGCTCCTACGAGCAGTACTTC	CASSLKLAGGSYEQYF
.	.	TRBV5-6	14	TRBJ1-5	TGTGCCAGCAGCCCCGGAGGGCTTAATCAGCCCCAGCATTTT	CASSPGGLNQPQHF
.	once	TRBV19	13	TRBJ2-7	TGTGCCAGTAGTACTAGGTTTTCAGACGAGCAGTACTTC	CASSTRFSDEQYF
.	.	TRBV28	12	TRBJ1-2	TGTGCCAGCAGTTCCCAGGGCTATGGCTACACCTTC	CASSSQGYGYTF
.	.	TRBV29-1	12	TRBJ1-1	TGCAGCGTTGAAGATTCATACACTGAAGCTTTCTTT	CSVEDSYTEAFF
.	once	TRBV5-1	14	TRBJ1-1	TGCGCCAGCAGCTTGGGGGGCGAGGACACTGAAGCTTTCTTT	CASSLGGEDTEAFF
TRBD1	.	TRBV28	11	TRBJ2-1	TGTGCCAGCAGCAGGGGGAATGAGCAGTTCTTC	CASSRGNEQFF
.	once	TRBV6-6	12	TRBJ2-1	TGTGCCAGCAGTCCGGTCAACAATGAGCAGTTCTTC	CASSPVNNEQFF
TRBD1	.	TRBV28	14	TRBJ1-2	TGTGCCAGCAGTTTCTTATCACAGGGGAGCGGCTACACCTTC	CASSFLSQGSGYTF
TRBD1	.	TRBV5-5	14	TRBJ1-2	TGTGCCAGCAAACGGACAGGGGGCTTCTATGGCTACACCTTC	CASKRTGGFYGYTF
.	.	TRBV28	11	TRBJ1-2	TGTGCCAGCAGTTCCACAGGCGGCTACACCTTC	CASSSTGGYTF
.	.	TRBV19	12	TRBJ1-2	TGTGCCAGTAGCCCAGCGCCCTATGGCTACACCTTC	CASSPAPYGYTF
TRBD2	.	TRBV6-1	18	TRBJ2-1	TGTGCCAGCAGTGAGGGACTAGCGGGAGGTCAGTCCTACAATGAGCAGTTCTTC	CASSEGLAGGQSYNEQFF
.	.	TRBV29-1	13	TRBJ2-5	TGCAGCGTTGCTGGCAGGAACCAAGAGACCCAGTACTTC	CSVAGRNQETQYF
.	.	TRBV9	15	TRBJ2-2	TGTGCCAGCAGCGTAGGTGGAGGGGTCGCCGGGGAGCTGTTTTTT	CASSVGGGVAGELFF
.	.	TRBV19	12	TRBJ1-2	TGTGCCAGGCCTCCGCGGTCCTATGGCTACACCTTC	CARPPRSYGYTF
TRBD1	once	TRBV13	17	TRBJ2-5	TGTGCCAGCAGCTTCCAGCCCAGAACAGGGGGCGGGGAGACCCAGTACTTC	CASSFQPRTGGGETQYF
.	.	TRBV6-1	15	TRBJ2-7	TGTGCCAGCACCAGGAAACGGGGTAGTATAAGCGAGCAGTACTTC	CASTRKRGSISEQYF
TRBD2	.	TRBV5-6	14	TRBJ2-5	TGTGCCAGCAGCTTCGCGGGGGGTCGGGAGACCCAGTACTTC	CASSFAGGRETQYF